This T cell receptor beta chain derives from a study of blood T cell repertoires in COVID-19. Study-level background: The United States, Italy and Spain provided the acute and convalescent COVID-19 samples. T cells, B-cell-depleted T cells, or PBMCs provided the cDNA or gDNA that served as material.

In the original workflow: Reference gene primer amplification gave nucleated cell count estimates. Data came from immunoSEQ multiplex PCR; TCRdb stores just in-frame clones and leaves some out. V and J calls and clone size are given by that table; D and trimming were obtained from the DNA. Among around 16,000 clones, approximately 90% were seen once, and the ten largest hold 40% to 65%. Comment on this clone: Mismatch with germline at one junction end may stem from a read error.

Germline CDR1 is SSHAT and CDR2 is FNYEAQ (reference sequence). The CDR3 extends over 15 amino acids. Sequenced sample: peripheral blood. The J gene is TRBJ2-5, the V gene TRBV7-7; tentatively, D is TRBD2 (6 bases). The origin of this receptor is a man aged 55 to 70 with acute or convalescent COVID-19. CDR3 sequence: CASSFSGTRGETQYF. In DNA, the CDR3 is TGTGCTAGCAGCTTTTCTGGCACCCGGGGGGAGACCCAGTACTTC.